This T cell receptor (beta chain) was recorded in a study of quantifying T cell responses using KT2 cells. Study at large: Reverse transcription used primers in the TCR alpha and beta constant regions. The study, taken as a whole, reports: At about one KT2 cell per 100,000 PBMC, KT2 sequences were still detected. The number of KT2 alpha and beta sequences was a linear function of input KT2 cells.

The CDR3 runs 14 residues. The germline V gene encodes CDR1 MNHNY and CDR2 SVGAGI (reference sequence). V lost 4 bases to trimming and J lost 15 bases, with 22 bases between them. Unfractionated PBMC were spiked with known numbers of KT2 clone cells. KT2 cells were mixed with fixed PBMC numbers at varying ratios. This clonotype appeared a few times. Its cognate antigen is unknown. Each cDNA got a UMI-containing oligo ligated at its 3' end. First-round PCR used three to five cycles and beta primers RC1.1 and RC1.2 covering TRBC1 and TRBC2. TCRdb re-called the UMI-ligation and nested PCR reads with MiXCR, one entry per CDR3 protein. The repertoire holds over 35,000 distinct CDR3 sequences, with approximately 17% as singletons.

This receptor was identified in a human donor. The specimen was PBMCs spiked with cells of the T cell clone KT2. This chain uses TRBV6-6 with TRBJ2-1; D may be TRBD1 (6 bases). The CDR3 loop reads CASSSPNTQGTLFF. The DNA for the CDR3 is TGTGCCAGCAGTTCACCTAACACACAGGGAACTCTGTTCTTC.